A single sample gave rise to the 19 T cell receptor beta chains below, sequenced in a study of blood T cell repertoires in COVID-19. Using immunoSEQ multiplex PCR, the repertoire was profiled, and TCRdb retains in-frame clones only, with some absent. The sample has around 290,000 clones; more than 75% are singletons. The sample consisted of peripheral blood. These receptors all stem from a woman between 50 and 59 years old who had recovered from COVID-19.

The rearrangement uses TRBV28 and TRBJ2-7; D is perhaps TRBD2 (6 bases). The V end lost 5 bases, the J end lost 5 bases, and 13 bases lay between the germline ends. In germline, CDR1 is MDHEN, CDR2 SYDVKM. CDR3 length equals 13 residues. For the CDR3, the DNA is TGTGCCAGCAGTAGTCCCGGGAGCGACGAGCAGTACTTC. It codes for CASSSPGSDEQYF.

In its sample, this clone ranks as medium-sized. This chain uses TRBV7-2 with TRBJ2-3; 9 bases fit TRBD2. CDR1 and CDR2 from the germline V gene are SGHTA and FQGNSA. V lost 5 bases, J lost 6 bases, and 6 bases stayed unmatched. CDR3 length: 14 residues. The CDR3 coding sequence is TGTGCCAGCAGCCCTTGGACTAGCGTCGATACGCAGTATTTT. Protein: CASSPWTSVDTQYF.

A single count supports this clone. This chain uses TRBV28 with TRBJ2-5; the D is unclear. Germline CDR1 and CDR2: MDHEN and SYDVKM. The CDR3 has 16 amino acids. V was pared by 3 bases and J by 5 bases, with 19 bases between. CDR3 in DNA: TGTGCCAGCAGTTTGGTGGGTTGGAAGTTGCGGGAGACCCAGTACTTC. The encoded protein is CASSLVGWKLRETQYF.

The chain couples TRBV7-2 to TRBJ1-4; D not resolved. Germline loops: CDR1 SGHTA, CDR2 FQGNSA. CDR3 length: 16 amino acids. Trimming stripped 5 bases from V and 0 bases from J, with 13 bases between. CDR3 DNA: TGTGCCAGCAGCCCACTGTTTTCTGCAACTAATGAAAAACTGTTTTTT. Amino acids: CASSPLFSATNEKLFF.

The genes are TRBV2 and TRBJ2-3; D possibly corresponds to TRBD2 (6 bases). V was shortened by 6 bases and J by 1 base, with 17 bases between the two germline ends. This CDR3 is built from 16 residues. Per germline, CDR1 SNHLY and CDR2 FYNNEI. Written as DNA, the CDR3 is TGTGCCAGCAGCCCCTCGGTGAGGGAGGGCACAGATACGCAGTATTTT. It is translated as CASSPSVREGTDTQYF.

V is TRBV6-5 and J is TRBJ1-2; 9 positions match TRBD1. Germline V lookup: CDR1 MNHEY, CDR2 SVGAGI. The CDR3 runs 15 residues. The V gene end was trimmed by 3 bases and the J gene end by 2 bases; junction bases not matched to a gene: 4. The CDR3, as DNA: TGTGCCAGCAGTTATTGGGGACAGGGAAACTATGGCTACACCTTC. Its translation: CASSYWGQGNYGYTF.

The chain employs TRBV5-5 and TRBJ2-3, with D unresolved. Trimming left V 1 base short and J 3 bases short, with 9 bases between. Germline loops: CDR1 SGHKS, CDR2 YYEKEE (reference sequence). The CDR3 is 14 residues long. CDR3 sequence reads: CASSLLFGTDTQYF. The CDR3 DNA follows: TGTGCCAGCAGCTTGCTATTCGGTACAGATACGCAGTATTTT.

The chain recombines TRBV28 with TRBJ2-5; D perhaps matches TRBD2 (6 bases). Germline CDR1 is MDHEN and CDR2 is SYDVKM. V was pared by 4 bases and J by 7 bases, with 22 bases between. The CDR3 runs 16 residues. CDR3 DNA sequence: TGTGCCAGCAGTTCTCCCCGGCGGCAGGGAGGCCGGACCCAGTACTTC. It translates to CASSSPRRQGGRTQYF. The complete variable domain, with remaining parts taken from reference TRBV28 and TRBJ2-5, reads DVKVTQSSRYLVKRTGEKVFLECVQDMDHENMFWYRQDPGLGLRLIYFSYDVKMKEKGDIPEGYSVSREKKERFSLILESASTNQTSMYLCASSSPRRQGGRTQYFGPGTRLLVL.

The CDR3 DNA reads as TGTGCCAGCAGCGCCCCCAGGCAGGGCTACAATGAGCAGTTCTTC. Its protein is CASSAPRQGYNEQFF. The rearrangement links TRBV9 to TRBJ2-1, with D maybe TRBD1 (5 bases). Germline assignment: CDR1 SGDLS and CDR2 YYNGEE. Deletions cut 3 bases from V and 3 bases from J, with 13 bases between. This CDR3 contains 15 residues.

This clone showed up just once. This chain connects TRBV24-1 to TRBJ2-3; D unclear. The CDR3 runs to 13 residues. Germline V CDR1 and CDR2: KGHDR, SFDVKD. V dropped 4 bases and J dropped 5 bases, with 9 bases sitting between them. CDR3 DNA sequence: TGTGCCACCAGTGAACCCTCCGGAGATACGCAGTATTTT. Its translation: CATSEPSGDTQYF.

CDR3 sequence reads: CATSRDRRASGRQETQYF. In DNA, the CDR3 is TGTGCCACCAGCAGAGATCGACGGGCTAGCGGGAGGCAAGAGACCCAGTACTTC. This chain joins TRBV15 and TRBJ2-5, with 11 bases that match TRBD2. J was trimmed by 2 bases and V by 0 bases; bases with no gene match: 8. Germline lookup yields CDR1 LNHNV and CDR2 YYDKDF (reference sequence). The CDR3 sequence is 18 residues long.

V gene TRBV4-3 combines with J gene TRBJ1-4; 7 nucleotides line up with TRBD1. The CDR3 contains 15 residues. Per the germline V gene, CDR1 is LGHNA and CDR2 is YSLEER. V shed 2 bases and J 4 bases; nucleotides not matched to a gene: 4. The CDR3: CASSQNRGLNEKLFF. The CDR3 nucleotides read TGCGCCAGCAGCCAAAACAGGGGCCTTAATGAAAAACTGTTTTTT.

The chain carries TRBV6-5 and TRBJ1-4, with D unresolved. Trimming took 8 bases from V and 0 from J, leaving 13 bases between them. This CDR3 region has 15 residues. Germline V lookup: CDR1 MNHEY, CDR2 SVGAGI. The CDR3, as DNA: TGTGCCAGCTCTGAGGCCCGAGCAACTAATGAAAAACTGTTTTTT. Protein sequence: CASSEARATNEKLFF.

This chain uses TRBV28 with TRBJ2-1, with TRBD2 matching 12 bases. The CDR3 sequence is 18 residues long. J was trimmed by 4 bases and V by 6 bases; bases with no gene match: 13. CDR1 MDHEN and CDR2 SYDVKM come from the germline V gene. CDR3 loop: CASSQGLAGHRIYNEQFF. Here the CDR3 DNA reads TGTGCCAGCAGCCAAGGACTAGCGGGGCATCGCATATACAATGAGCAGTTCTTC.

The chain recombines TRBV12-3 or TRBV12-4 with TRBJ1-1, with unresolved D. The CDR3 consists of 13 residues. V lost 8 bases and J lost 8, with 18 bases in between. The CDR3 DNA sequence: TGTGCCAGCGATCACGGAGCAGGAGGGGAAGCTTTCTTT. This translates into CASDHGAGGEAFF.

V is TRBV15 and J is TRBJ1-1, with TRBD1 as a possible D gene (5 bases). CDR1 LNHNV and CDR2 YYDKDF come from the germline V gene (reference sequence). Trimming took off 0 bases at V and 8 bases at J, with 13 bases between the two ends. The CDR3 is 14 residues long. The CDR3 coding sequence is TGTGCCACCAGCAGAGATCCCGCAGGGAGGGAAGCTTTCTTT. Residues: CATSRDPAGREAFF.

This chain joins TRBV19 and TRBJ1-1; no firm D call. The germline V gene encodes CDR1 LNHDA and CDR2 SQIVND (reference sequence). This CDR3 comprises 12 residues. V shed 8 bases and J shed 0 bases, with 7 bases lying between them. CDR3 amino acids: CASQDLNTEAFF. In nucleotides, the CDR3 is TGTGCCAGTCAGGATTTGAACACTGAAGCTTTCTTT.

The rearrangement joins TRBV28 to TRBJ2-6; D is unclear. In germline, CDR1 is MDHEN, CDR2 SYDVKM. Trimming took off 2 bases at V and 0 bases at J, with 5 bases between the two ends. The CDR3 length is 15 residues. In DNA, the CDR3 is TGTGCCAGCAGTTTAGTCGGCTCTGGGGCCAACGTCCTGACTTTC. It codes for CASSLVGSGANVLTF.

The rearrangement uses TRBV3-1 (or the pseudogene TRBV3-2) and TRBJ1-1; the D is unclear. Trimming left V 6 bases short and J 1 base short, with 9 bases between. In germline, CDR1 is LGHDT, CDR2 YNNKEL (reference sequence). The CDR3 totals 13 residues. CDR3 in DNA: TGTGCCAGCAGGACTACAGAGAACACTGAAGCTTTCTTT. Residues: CASRTTENTEAFF.